These 13 T cell receptor beta chains were all obtained from the same sample, sequenced in a study of blood T cells in healthy people across ages. A sample-barcoded 5' primer and a J-beta primer mix were used in a second PCR of roughly 7 to 12 cycles. TCRdb reprocessed the 5' RACE reads via MiXCR and lists one record per CDR3 protein. The sample records some 760,000 distinct CDR3 sequences, 20% to 25% being singletons. This same sample was also part of a study on T cells of mothers and their children.

The sample consisted of blood. All receptors come from a boy under 18 in good health.

CDR3 in amino acids: CASSLWTSGSYEQYF. CDR3 bases: TGTGCCAGCAGCTTATGGACTAGCGGGAGCTACGAGCAGTACTTC. This chain connects TRBV7-2 to TRBJ2-7, with 13 bases that match TRBD2. The germline V gene has CDR1 SGHTA and CDR2 FQGNSA. The CDR3 runs to 15 residues. The ends lost 2 bases at V and 3 bases at J; junction bases unmatched: 1.

This clonotype was seen a few times. The chain employs TRBV5-8 and TRBJ2-3; TRBD2 aligns across 8 bases. CDR1 SGHTS and CDR2 YDEGEE come from the germline V gene. The CDR3 spans 14 residues. J gave up 4 bases and V 5 bases, and 6 bases lay outside the gene matches. The CDR3 DNA reads as TGTGCCAGCAGATCGGGGGGGCGGGCAGATACGCAGTATTTT. Translated: CASRSGGRADTQYF. The variable domain in full, with the rest retrieved from reference TRBV5-8 and TRBJ2-3, is EAGVTQSPTHLIKTRGQQATLRCSPISGHTSVYWYQQALGLGLQFLLWYDEGEERNRGNFPPRFSGRQFPNYSSELNVNALELEDSALYLCASRSGGRADTQYFGPGTRLTVL.

This chain uses TRBV20-1 with TRBJ1-1, with 7 bases fitting TRBD1. Germline assignment: CDR1 DFQATT and CDR2 SNEGSKA (reference sequence). This CDR3 spans 13 amino acids. V dropped 3 bases and J dropped 3; count of bases not matched to a gene: 4. The chain's CDR3 is CSARRQGDTEAFF. The CDR3 region has the DNA TGCAGTGCTAGGAGACAGGGCGACACTGAAGCTTTCTTT.

The chain uses TRBV20-1 and TRBJ2-5, with 10 bases fitting TRBD1. The CDR3 runs to 14 residues. With V trimmed by 6 bases and J by 11 bases, 15 bases remained unmatched. Germline V CDR1 and CDR2: DFQATT, SNEGSKA (reference sequence). The CDR3 DNA reads as TGCAGTGCCCCGAGGACAGGGGGACCCTCTGAGCAGTACTTC. Translation gives CSAPRTGGPSEQYF.

This clonotype was picked up a small number of times. This chain links TRBV12-3 or TRBV12-4 with TRBJ2-5; tentatively, D is TRBD1 (6 bases). V was shortened by 4 bases and J by 5 bases, with 14 bases between the two germline ends. The CDR3 sequence is 14 residues long. The CDR3 loop is CASSSQGIKETQYF. CDR3 bases: TGTGCCAGCAGTTCGCAGGGGATAAAGGAGACCCAGTACTTC.

J is TRBJ2-3 and V is TRBV20-1, with D possibly TRBD2 on 5 matching bases. The V and J ends lost 2 bases and 5 bases respectively, with 23 bases between them. CDR3 length equals 17 residues. CDR1 is DFQATT and CDR2 is SNEGSKA in the germline V gene (reference sequence). CDR3 protein: CSARISGLNLREDTQYF. The DNA for the CDR3 is TGCAGTGCTAGAATAAGCGGACTGAACCTTCGGGAAGATACGCAGTATTTT.

The gene calls are TRBV5-4 and TRBJ2-2; TRBD1 is a possible D gene (6 bases). This CDR3 has 16 amino acids. Germline CDR1 is SGHNT and CDR2 is YYREEE (reference sequence). V was clipped by 0 bases and J by 3 bases, with 12 bases between them. In DNA form, the CDR3 reads TGTGCCAGCAGCTTGGTAGGGGGATCGGACACCGGGGAGCTGTTTTTT. Translating gives CASSLVGGSDTGELFF.

This clonotype was counted a few times. The chain recombines TRBV4-2 with TRBJ2-1, with D uncertain. V was trimmed by 3 bases and J by 6 bases, leaving 12 bases between them. CDR1 LGHNA and CDR2 YNFKEQ come from the germline V gene. The CDR3 is 14 residues long. The chain's CDR3 is CASSHLGEANEQFF. As DNA, the CDR3 is TGTGCCAGCAGCCACCTGGGTGAGGCCAATGAGCAGTTCTTC.

The V gene is TRBV7-8, the J gene TRBJ1-1; 7 bases match TRBD1. Germline V gene lookup returns CDR1 SGHVS and CDR2 FQNEAQ. This CDR3 region has 18 residues. The V gene end was trimmed by 4 bases and the J gene end by 2 bases; junction bases not matched to a gene: 16. The CDR3 nucleotides are TGTGCCAGCAGCTCACAACCTAGGGGGCCGGGGGGAAACACTGAAGCTTTCTTT. Amino acid sequence: CASSSQPRGPGGNTEAFF.

This clonotype was observed once. The chain joins TRBV12-3 or TRBV12-4 to TRBJ1-3; D gene unclear. With 10 bases removed from V and 1 base from J, the gap between germline ends came to 8 bases. The CDR3 extends over 12 amino acids. In nucleotides, the CDR3 is TGTGCCACCCATCGATCTGGAAACACCATATATTTT. This gives the protein CATHRSGNTIYF.

This chain connects TRBV28 to TRBJ1-1; 7 bases are a match to TRBD1. Trimming removed 7 bases from V and 0 bases from J; junction bases left unmatched: 11. The CDR3 contains 16 residues. Germline V CDR1 and CDR2: MDHEN, SYDVKM. The CDR3 loop is CASTLEGAGMNTEAFF. CDR3 coding DNA: TGTGCCAGCACCTTGGAGGGGGCAGGGATGAACACTGAAGCTTTCTTT.

The chain joins TRBV29-1 to TRBJ2-1, with D perhaps assigned TRBD1 or TRBD2 (6 bases each). V lost 6 bases, J lost 9 bases, and 15 bases lay in between. The CDR3 runs to 12 residues. Looked up from germline, CDR1 is SQVTM and CDR2 is ANQGSEA. The CDR3 loop reads CSVGGPRGEQFF. CDR3 nucleotides: TGCAGCGTCGGGGGCCCTAGAGGTGAGCAGTTCTTC.

This clonotype was counted a few times. The chain uses TRBV29-1 and TRBJ2-7, with a weak D call TRBD1 (7 bases). CDR3 length: 14 residues. Looked up from germline, CDR1 is SQVTM and CDR2 is ANQGSEA. The V end was cut by 7 bases, the J end by 1 base, with 17 bases between. CDR3 in amino acids: CSAIGGTDSYEQYF. The CDR3 DNA is TGCAGCGCCATAGGGGGGACAGATTCCTACGAGCAGTACTTC.